The 23 T cell receptor beta chains listed next were all sequenced from one sample in a study of T cells in tumors after PD-1 blockade (dated by TCRdb to between 2017 and 2020). Library creation used the immunoSEQ multiplex PCR assay. What TCRdb holds here is the immuneACCESS table cut down to in-frame rearrangements. Part of the clones is not present; checked against another copy, under half of the missing clones reflect an unresolved V gene, and the others are unexplained. This sample gives some 14,000 clones in total; around four fifths of them show up just once. Approximately 25% of the sample rests with the top ten. The time point label for this specimen denotes: after anti-PD-1 therapy. Sequenced here: PBMCs, sampled after anti-PD-1 treatment. The receptors were gathered from a human donor with basal cell carcinoma.

A few counts support this clone. This chain joins TRBV2 and TRBJ1-2, with 7 bases lining up with TRBD1. V was clipped by 0 bases and J by 5 bases; unmatched bases: 9. CDR3 length: 16 residues. Per the germline V gene, CDR1 is SNHLY and CDR2 is FYNNEI. CDR3 sequence reads: CASSEALRDRKYGYTF. DNA for the CDR3: TGTGCCAGCAGTGAAGCGCTTCGGGACAGAAAATATGGCTACACCTTC.

V gene TRBV7-2 combines with J gene TRBJ1-1; 7 nucleotides align to TRBD1. V lost 5 bases, J lost 4 bases, and 4 bases stayed unmatched. The CDR3 loop spans 13 amino acids. Germline values: CDR1 SGHTA, CDR2 FQGNSA. The CDR3 region has the DNA TGTGCCAGCAGCGGGACAGTATCCACTGAAGCTTTCTTT. It encodes CASSGTVSTEAFF.

This clone has a handful of counts. The chain couples TRBV9 to TRBJ2-3, with D perhaps TRBD2 (7 bases). The CDR3 contains 15 residues. Trimming left V 4 bases short and J 3 bases short, with 15 bases between. From germline, CDR1 is SGDLS and CDR2 YYNGEE. The CDR3 loop reads CASSTQGGETDTQYF. In DNA, the CDR3 is TGTGCCAGCAGCACACAGGGAGGGGAGACAGATACGCAGTATTTT.

V and J are TRBV29-1 and TRBJ1-4; no firm D call. CDR1 and CDR2 (germline): SQVTM, ANQGSEA. Trimming removed 5 bases at V and 5 bases at J, with 9 bases between. This CDR3 is 12 amino acids long. Here the CDR3 DNA reads TGCAGCGTTAAGCGGCAGAATGAAAAACTGTTTTTT. Translating gives CSVKRQNEKLFF.

A few counts support this clone. V gene TRBV5-4 combines with J gene TRBJ1-1, with unresolved D. Germline V gives CDR1 SGHNT, CDR2 YYREEE (reference sequence). V was pared by 5 bases and J by 1 base, with 9 bases between. This CDR3 spans 13 amino acids. In DNA, the CDR3 is TGTGCCAGCAGGGTCGACTCGAACACTGAAGCTTTCTTT. Protein sequence: CASRVDSNTEAFF.

This clone appeared once. The rearrangement links TRBV15 to TRBJ1-4, with TRBD1 identical over 8 bases. The ends lost 1 base at V and 6 bases at J; junction bases unmatched: 4. Germline V gene sequence: CDR1 LNHNV, CDR2 YYDKDF (reference sequence). This CDR3 is built from 15 residues. CDR3 DNA sequence: TGTGCCACCAGCAGAGTACCAGGGGGCTATGAAAAACTGTTTTTT. This encodes CATSRVPGGYEKLFF. Full variable domain (rest looked up from reference TRBV15 and TRBJ1-4): DAMVIQNPRYQVTQFGKPVTLSCSQTLNHNVMYWYQQKSSQAPKLLFHYYDKDFNNEADTPDNFQSRRPNTSFCFLDIRSPGLGDTAMYLCATSRVPGGYEKLFFGSGTQLSVL.

This chain uses TRBV10-1 with TRBJ2-1, with 9 bases aligning to TRBD2. Germline CDR1 WNHNN, CDR2 SYGVQD (reference sequence). This CDR3 contains 16 residues. With V trimmed by 3 bases and J by 9 bases, 12 bases remained unmatched. The CDR3 bases are TGCGCCAGCAGTGATATTTTGCAGCGGGAGGTTAGTGAGCAGTTCTTC. It codes for CASSDILQREVSEQFF.

This chain links TRBV30 with TRBJ1-6, with TRBD1 identical over 9 bases. This CDR3 comprises 15 residues. From germline, CDR1 is GTSNPN and CDR2 SVGIG (reference sequence). After removal of 2 bases from V and 9 bases from J, the junction contained 8 bases not matched to a gene. This CDR3 is CAWSSSGQGTSPLHF. The DNA for the CDR3 is TGTGCCTGGAGTTCGTCGGGACAGGGTACTTCACCCCTCCACTTT.

The chain joins TRBV3-1 (or the pseudogene TRBV3-2) to TRBJ1-1; TRBD1 matches at 10 bases. This CDR3 comprises 17 residues. Germline CDR1 is LGHDT and CDR2 is YNNKEL (reference sequence). J lost 9 bases, V lost 1 base, and 14 bases had no gene match. CDR3 coding DNA: TGTGCCAGCAGCCAAGGAAGGTACGTAGACAGGGGGCCTAAAGCTTTCTTT. Protein product: CASSQGRYVDRGPKAFF.

This chain joins TRBV6-1 and TRBJ1-6; D perhaps matches TRBD1 (6 bases). V lost 1 base and J 10 bases, leaving 11 bases between the germline ends. The germline gives CDR1 MNHNS, CDR2 SASEGT. The CDR3 consists of 14 residues. The CDR3 DNA is TGTGCCAGCAGTGAAGGGGGGCCACGATCACCCCTCCACTTT. Protein product: CASSEGGPRSPLHF.

This chain links TRBV5-1 with TRBJ2-2; 7 bases agree with TRBD1. J gave up 2 bases and V 4 bases, and 5 bases lay outside the gene matches. This CDR3 has 15 amino acids. Germline assignment: CDR1 SGHRS and CDR2 YFSETQ. The CDR3 loop is CASSPRGRNTGELFF. CDR3 DNA: TGCGCCAGCAGCCCCAGGGGGAGAAACACCGGGGAGCTGTTTTTT.

The chain uses TRBV5-1 and TRBJ2-1, with 8 bases that match TRBD2. The trim removed 2 bases at V and 7 bases at J, leaving 11 bases unmatched. Germline V gives CDR1 SGHRS, CDR2 YFSETQ. The CDR3 loop spans 16 amino acids. The CDR3: CASSLNTGGLPNEQFF. The CDR3 region has the DNA TGCGCCAGCAGCTTAAACACGGGGGGGCTTCCAAATGAGCAGTTCTTC. Combining the CDR3 with reference TRBV5-1 and TRBJ2-1 gives the whole variable domain KAGVTQTPRYLIKTRGQQVTLSCSPISGHRSVSWYQQTPGQGLQFLFEYFSETQRNKGNFPGRFSGRQFSNSRSEMNVSTLELGDSALYLCASSLNTGGLPNEQFFGPGTRLTVL.

This chain links TRBV13 with TRBJ2-7, with D perhaps matching TRBD1 or TRBD2 (5 bases each). The CDR3 spans 13 residues. Germline values: CDR1 PRHDT, CDR2 FYEKMQ (reference sequence). Trimming removed 0 bases from V and 4 bases from J, with 7 bases in between. The CDR3 region is CASSLGREYEQYF. Written as DNA, the CDR3 is TGTGCCAGCAGCTTAGGCAGGGAGTACGAGCAGTACTTC.

This chain connects TRBV6-6 to TRBJ1-5; 9 nucleotides agree with TRBD1. Per germline, CDR1 MNHNY and CDR2 SVGAGI (reference sequence). This CDR3 has 14 residues. J lost 6 bases, V lost 10 bases, and 10 bases had no gene match. The CDR3 protein is CATQGQGHTQPQHF. The CDR3 DNA sequence: TGTGCCACCCAGGGACAGGGTCATACTCAGCCCCAGCATTTT.

The rearrangement joins TRBV28 to TRBJ2-2; D may correspond to TRBD1 or TRBD2 (6 bases each). Looked up from germline, CDR1 is MDHEN and CDR2 is SYDVKM. V lost 2 bases, J lost 1 base, and 11 bases lay in between. The CDR3 contains 16 residues. Here the CDR3 DNA reads TGTGCCAGCAGTTTACGAGGGGGGAGGAACACCGGGGAGCTGTTTTTT. Translating gives CASSLRGGRNTGELFF.

The chain carries TRBV19 and TRBJ2-7, with TRBD1 matching 7 bases. The CDR3 runs to 15 residues. Germline trimming cut 1 base from V and 3 bases from J; bases unmatched to any gene: 6. Germline CDR1 and CDR2: LNHDA and SQIVND (reference sequence). CDR3 loop: CASSIGNRGIYEQYF. For the CDR3, the DNA is TGTGCCAGTAGTATAGGTAACAGGGGTATCTACGAGCAGTACTTC.

J is TRBJ2-5 and V is TRBV7-3; maybe TRBD2 (7 bases). Trimming removed 5 bases at V and 3 bases at J, with 16 bases between. CDR3 length: 15 residues. The germline V gene encodes CDR1 SGHTA and CDR2 FQGTGA. The CDR3 reads CASSPSGGREETQYF. The DNA of the CDR3 is TGTGCCAGCAGCCCCTCCGGGGGGCGGGAAGAGACCCAGTACTTC.

In this sample, this clone is medium-sized. The V and J genes are TRBV5-1 and TRBJ1-5; 7 nucleotides match TRBD1. V shed 4 bases and J 4 bases; nucleotides not matched to a gene: 8. CDR1 and CDR2 (germline): SGHRS, YFSETQ. This CDR3 is built from 15 residues. CDR3 in amino acids: CASSPVAGGNQPQHF. CDR3 coding DNA: TGCGCCAGCAGCCCCGTGGCAGGGGGGAATCAGCCCCAGCATTTT.

This CDR3 reads CASSPTGGVYEQYF. The DNA of the CDR3 is TGTGCCAGCAGTCCGACAGGGGGTGTCTACGAGCAGTACTTC. This sequence joins TRBV6-5 and TRBJ2-7, with TRBD1 identical over 9 bases. This CDR3 has 14 amino acids. The germline V gene has CDR1 MNHEY and CDR2 SVGAGI. The trim removed 5 bases at V and 3 bases at J, leaving 5 bases unmatched.

The chain employs TRBV27 and TRBJ2-7; D unclear. Germline CDR1 is MNHEY and CDR2 is SMNVEV (reference sequence). The V and J ends lost 0 bases and 0 bases respectively, with 6 bases between them. The CDR3 has 14 residues. CDR3 loop: CASSLSTASYEQYF. The CDR3 nucleotides read TGTGCCAGCAGTTTATCGACGGCCTCCTACGAGCAGTACTTC.

This sequence joins TRBV21-1 and TRBJ1-6; the DNA was not used to check the table's D call, TRBD1. TRBV21-1 is noted as a pseudogene. The CDR3 sequence is 22 residues long. CDR3 in amino acids: CASSKKRASGEQGTSYNSPLHF. For the CDR3, the DNA is TGTGCCAGCAGCAAAAAGCGTGCTAGTGGGGAACAGGGGACCTCCTATAATTCACCCCTCCACTTT.

The chain joins TRBV12-3 or TRBV12-4 to TRBJ2-7; D is undetermined. Trimming took off 4 bases at V and 7 bases at J, with 11 bases between the two ends. This CDR3 contains 12 residues. The CDR3 reads CASSSTAWEQYF. Written as DNA, the CDR3 is TGTGCCAGCAGTTCCACCGCTTGGGAGCAGTACTTC.

The chain couples TRBV12-5 to TRBJ2-7; D gene uncertain. Germline lookup yields CDR1 LGHNT and CDR2 FRNRAP. Trimming pared 6 bases from V and 0 bases from J, leaving 6 bases between. This CDR3 has 12 amino acids. The CDR3 coding sequence is TGTGCTAGTGGCCCGGTCTCCTACGAGCAGTACTTC. Its protein product is CASGPVSYEQYF.